One T cell receptor (beta chain) is described in this entry. PCR was performed using 60 Vbeta and 13 Jbeta primers. Authors' processing steps: Some 11 million shared chains were among the roughly 78 million unique TCR beta chains that a later analysis counted. This table comes from immunoSEQ multiplex PCR, and its TCRdb copy is limited to in-frame clones, with some not included. From that table come the V and J calls and clone size; the DNA was used to work out D and trimming. Across around 210,000 clones, the top ten clones capture around 0.95% of the sample. The sample comes from a study of cytomegalovirus exposure and HLA in healthy donors. V trimming: 7 bases; J trimming: 5 bases; junction bases outside the gene matches: 10. The CDR3 runs to 15 residues. CDR1 is SNHLY, CDR2 FYNNEI, per germline.

The clonotype originates from a woman under 40 in good health and CMV-seropositive. Material: PBMCs. The chain is built from TRBV2 and TRBJ2-7; 11 nucleotides agree with TRBD2. The CDR3 sequence is CASTAQVAGGNEQYF. Here the CDR3 DNA reads TGTGCCAGCACTGCCCAGGTAGCGGGAGGGAACGAGCAGTACTTC.